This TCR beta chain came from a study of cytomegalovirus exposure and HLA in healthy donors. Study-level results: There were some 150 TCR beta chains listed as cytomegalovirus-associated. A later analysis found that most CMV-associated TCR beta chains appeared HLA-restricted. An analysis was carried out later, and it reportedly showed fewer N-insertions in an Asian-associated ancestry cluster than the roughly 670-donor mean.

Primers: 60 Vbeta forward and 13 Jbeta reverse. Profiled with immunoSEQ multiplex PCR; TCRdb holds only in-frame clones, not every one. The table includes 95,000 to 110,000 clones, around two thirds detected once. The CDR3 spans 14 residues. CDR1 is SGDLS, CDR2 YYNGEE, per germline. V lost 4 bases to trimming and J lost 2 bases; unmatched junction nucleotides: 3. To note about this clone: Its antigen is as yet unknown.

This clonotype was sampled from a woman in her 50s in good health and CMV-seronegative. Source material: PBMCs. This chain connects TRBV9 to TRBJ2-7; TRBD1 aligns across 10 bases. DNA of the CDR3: TGTGCCAGCAGCTCCGGGACAGGGGCCTACGAGCAGTACTTC. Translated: CASSSGTGAYEQYF.